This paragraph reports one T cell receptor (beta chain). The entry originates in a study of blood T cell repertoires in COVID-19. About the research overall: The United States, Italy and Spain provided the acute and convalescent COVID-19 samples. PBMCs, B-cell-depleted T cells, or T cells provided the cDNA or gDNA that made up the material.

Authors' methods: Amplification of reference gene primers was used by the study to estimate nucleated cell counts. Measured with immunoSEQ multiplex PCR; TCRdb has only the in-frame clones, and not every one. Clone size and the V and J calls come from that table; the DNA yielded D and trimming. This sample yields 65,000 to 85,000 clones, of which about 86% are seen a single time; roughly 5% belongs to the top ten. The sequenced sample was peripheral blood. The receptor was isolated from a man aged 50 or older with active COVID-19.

CDR3 residues: CASSPRQGLEAFF. CDR3 nucleotides: TGCGCCAGCAGCCCGCGACAGGGGCTAGAAGCTTTCTTT. The chain links TRBV5-1 to TRBJ1-1, with 8 bases lining up with TRBD1. There are 13 residues in the CDR3. Trimming cost V 4 bases and J 8 bases; bases outside gene matches: 7. Germline values: CDR1 SGHRS, CDR2 YFSETQ.